The next 24 T cell receptor beta chains were all read from a single sample in a study of blood T cell repertoires in COVID-19. Sequencing used immunoSEQ multiplex PCR; TCRdb keeps in-frame clones, though not all of them. This sample has 270,000 or so clones, with roughly 84% found just once. Sample: peripheral blood. Receptors were obtained from a woman aged 18-30 years with acute or convalescent COVID-19.

In this sample, this clone turned up once. The genes are TRBV19 and TRBJ2-7; 8 nucleotides match TRBD2. Germline-derived CDR1 and CDR2 are LNHDA and SQIVND (reference sequence). J was trimmed by 6 bases and V by 1 base; bases with no gene match: 2. The CDR3 is 13 amino acids. As DNA, the CDR3 is TGTGCCAGTAGTATAGCGGGAGGGTTCGAGCAGTACTTC. It translates to CASSIAGGFEQYF.

Only one count was recorded for this clone. This rearrangement joins TRBV15 to TRBJ2-5, with 9 bases lining up with TRBD1. Germline values: CDR1 LNHNV, CDR2 YYDKDF (reference sequence). V lost 6 bases, J lost 2 bases, and 7 bases stayed unmatched. CDR3 length equals 15 residues. The chain's CDR3 is CATSGTGSGQETQYF. The CDR3 nucleotides are TGTGCCACCAGTGGGACAGGGAGCGGTCAAGAGACCCAGTACTTC.

V and J are TRBV29-1 and TRBJ2-2, with D tentatively TRBD1 (6 bases). CDR1 SQVTM and CDR2 ANQGSEA come from the germline V gene. This CDR3 contains 14 residues. Between the trimmed V and J ends, which lost 7 bases and 2 bases, there was a span of 14 bases. The CDR3 is CSAISQGNTGELFF. Here the CDR3 DNA reads TGCAGCGCCATCTCACAGGGAAACACCGGGGAGCTGTTTTTT.

The chain employs TRBV4-3 and TRBJ1-3; no clear D. V shed 0 bases and J shed 0 bases, with 12 bases lying between them. Germline V CDR1 and CDR2: LGHNA, YSLEER. The CDR3 length is 17 residues. The CDR3 DNA is TGCGCCAGCAGCCAAGAGTACGGCGGGAACTCTGGAAACACCATATATTTT. Its translation: CASSQEYGGNSGNTIYF.

The gene calls are TRBV3-1 (or the pseudogene TRBV3-2) and TRBJ1-5, with D unclear. The CDR3 runs 13 residues. The germline V gene has CDR1 LGHDT and CDR2 YNNKEL (reference sequence). The V and J ends lost 0 bases and 5 bases respectively, with 5 bases between them. The CDR3 protein is CASSQDRYQPQHF. The CDR3 region has the DNA TGTGCCAGCAGCCAAGACCGGTATCAGCCCCAGCATTTT.

The rearrangement joins TRBV6-2 or TRBV6-3 to TRBJ1-1; D unclear. CDR3 size: 14 residues. Trimming left V 0 bases short and J 5 bases short, with 10 bases between. Germline V gene data show CDR1 as MNHEY and CDR2 as SVGEGT. CDR3 in amino acids: CASSYSMGETEAFF. In DNA form, the CDR3 reads TGTGCCAGCAGTTACTCGATGGGAGAAACTGAAGCTTTCTTT.

This clone came up a few times. V is TRBV19 and J is TRBJ1-1, with 9 bases matching TRBD1. Per germline, CDR1 LNHDA and CDR2 SQIVND (reference sequence). The CDR3 is 14 residues long. V was pared by 5 bases and J by 1 base, with 2 bases of the junction left unmatched. The CDR3 nucleotides read TGTGCCAGTAGTCACAGGGGGCAGAACACTGAAGCTTTCTTT. Amino acids: CASSHRGQNTEAFF. Complete variable domain (other parts from reference TRBV19 and TRBJ1-1): DGGITQSPKYLFRKEGQNVTLSCEQNLNHDAMYWYRQDPGQGLRLIYYSQIVNDFQKGDIAEGYSVSREKKESFPLTVTSAQKNPTAFYLCASSHRGQNTEAFFGQGTRLTVV.

A word on this clone: Different DNA sequences within this sample yield the same CDR3. The chain employs TRBV5-1 and TRBJ2-2; 10 bases fit TRBD2. CDR1 is SGHRS, CDR2 YFSETQ, per germline. The CDR3 spans 15 residues. V shed 0 bases and J 6 bases; nucleotides not matched to a gene: 2. The CDR3 DNA sequence: TGCGCCAGCAGCTTGGGGCTAGCGGGAGCCGGGGAGCTGTTTTTT. Its protein product is CASSLGLAGAGELFF.

V and J are TRBV5-4 and TRBJ2-2, with D hard to call. The germline V and J ends were trimmed by 0 bases and 2 bases, with 14 bases remaining between them. The length of the CDR3 is 17 residues. Germline-derived CDR1 and CDR2 are SGHNT and YYREEE (reference sequence). In DNA form, the CDR3 reads TGTGCCAGCAGCTTGGGAGGTGGAGCCGCCAACACCGGGGAGCTGTTTTTT. Its protein is CASSLGGGAANTGELFF.

The CDR3 coding sequence is TGTGCCAGCAGTGAGGTCAGCTCCTACAATGAGCAGTTCTTC. Translating it yields CASSEVSSYNEQFF. This chain joins TRBV2 and TRBJ2-1; D not certain. This CDR3 is 14 amino acids long. V was clipped by 3 bases and J by 0 bases, with 6 bases between them. Germline CDR1 is SNHLY and CDR2 is FYNNEI.

The chain employs TRBV30 and TRBJ1-5, with D perhaps TRBD1 (5 bases). The CDR3 has 13 residues. The germline V gene has CDR1 GTSNPN and CDR2 SVGIG (reference sequence). V lost 1 base, J lost 5 bases, and 9 bases lay in between. In DNA, the CDR3 is TGTGCCTGGAGTGGGGGCTCAGATCAGCCCCAGCATTTT. This sequence encodes CAWSGGSDQPQHF.

The rearrangement links TRBV11-2 to TRBJ1-6; TRBD1 is a possible D gene (6 bases). The V gene lost 5 bases and the J gene lost 9 bases, with 20 bases spanning the gap. Germline lookup yields CDR1 SGHAT and CDR2 FQNNGV. The CDR3 loop spans 16 amino acids. In DNA, the CDR3 is TGTGCCAGCAGCCTCCCCGGGGGGCCGGGGGGTTCACCCCTCCACTTT. Protein product: CASSLPGGPGGSPLHF.

Only a few counts were recorded for this clone. This chain connects TRBV19 to TRBJ2-2, with 8 bases lining up with TRBD1. Losses at the gene ends were 5 bases for V and 4 bases for J; bases not matched to a gene: 9. This CDR3 contains 16 residues. CDR1 is LNHDA and CDR2 is SQIVND in the germline V gene (reference sequence). CDR3 amino acids: CASSPTGGTGTGELFF. The CDR3 DNA follows: TGTGCCAGTAGTCCCACAGGGGGTACTGGCACCGGGGAGCTGTTTTTT.

This chain connects TRBV27 to TRBJ2-3, with 9 bases aligning to TRBD2. This CDR3 is 15 amino acids long. The germline gives CDR1 MNHEY, CDR2 SMNVEV (reference sequence). Unmatched junction bases numbered 11, after V lost 6 bases and J lost 7 bases. CDR3: CASRKGLAGVYTQYF. The CDR3, as DNA: TGTGCCAGCAGGAAGGGACTAGCCGGCGTTTATACGCAGTATTTT.

The V and J genes are TRBV12-3 or TRBV12-4 and TRBJ2-1, with TRBD1 matching over 7 bases. V dropped 3 bases and J dropped 15; count of bases not matched to a gene: 5. This CDR3 has 11 residues. The CDR3 is CASSFDRARFF. The CDR3 DNA reads TGTGCCAGCAGTTTTGACAGGGCCAGGTTCTTC.

The chain is built from TRBV24-1 and TRBJ1-2; no definite D call. Germline CDR1 and CDR2: KGHDR and SFDVKD. This CDR3 has 13 residues. Trimming pared 3 bases from V and 8 bases from J, leaving 12 bases between. The chain's CDR3 is CATSDPYSGGYTF. As DNA, the CDR3 is TGTGCCACCAGTGATCCATACTCGGGAGGCTACACCTTC.

This chain links TRBV27 with TRBJ2-7, with a possible D match to TRBD1 (6 bases). The germline CDR1 and CDR2 sequences are MNHEY and SMNVEV (reference sequence). Trimming shortened V by 7 bases and J by 6 bases, and 13 bases separated the two germline ends. This CDR3 has 12 residues. In nucleotides, the CDR3 is TGTGCCAGCAAACACAGGGAGACCGAGCAGTACTTC. It yields the protein CASKHRETEQYF.

As regards this clone: An end of the junction differs from the germline gene, which may be a read error. The chain employs TRBV18 and TRBJ2-5; 7 bases match TRBD2. Per germline, CDR1 KGHSH and CDR2 LQKENI. The CDR3 has 14 amino acids. The CDR3, as DNA: TGTGCCACCTCAAGCGGGGCCCTCGAAGAGACCCAGTACTTC. Translation: CATSSGALEETQYF.

J is TRBJ2-7 and V is TRBV28; 11 bases align to TRBD2. Germline-derived CDR1 and CDR2 are MDHEN and SYDVKM. With V trimmed by 2 bases and J by 5 bases, 8 bases remained unmatched. The CDR3 sequence is 16 residues long. CDR3 region: CASSLLTSGSSNEQYF. DNA for the CDR3: TGTGCCAGCAGTTTACTAACTAGCGGGAGTTCAAACGAGCAGTACTTC.

V is TRBV30 and J is TRBJ2-3; TRBD2 matches at 14 bases. Unmatched junction bases numbered 5, after V lost 8 bases and J lost 4 bases. Looked up from germline, CDR1 is GTSNPN and CDR2 is SVGIG (reference sequence). The CDR3 is 14 residues long. The CDR3 sequence: CAGTSGSGPDTQYF. As DNA, the CDR3 is TGTGCCGGGACTAGCGGGAGCGGGCCAGATACGCAGTATTTT.

The gene calls are TRBV5-1 and TRBJ2-2; 10 nucleotides match TRBD1. J gave up 0 bases and V 1 base, and 9 bases lay outside the gene matches. Germline V gene data show CDR1 as SGHRS and CDR2 as YFSETQ. The CDR3 contains 19 residues. CDR3 loop: CASSLKDRGTLANTGELFF. The CDR3 DNA reads TGCGCCAGCAGCTTGAAGGACAGGGGGACCCTCGCGAACACCGGGGAGCTGTTTTTT.

CDR3 coding DNA: TGTGCCAGCAGTGACGGGCCTAGCGGGAGGCCCCGGACCTACGAGCAGTACTTC. It codes for CASSDGPSGRPRTYEQYF. This rearrangement joins TRBV6-4 to TRBJ2-7; 11 bases match TRBD2. The J segment lost 2 bases and the V segment lost 2 bases, leaving 11 bases of the junction unmatched. CDR3 size: 18 residues. Germline V lookup: CDR1 MRHNA, CDR2 SNTAGT.

The chain uses TRBV2 and TRBJ2-5, with TRBD2 matching 10 bases. Germline CDR1 SNHLY, CDR2 FYNNEI. Trimming cost V 0 bases and J 6 bases; bases outside gene matches: 13. This CDR3 is 18 amino acids long. CDR3 sequence (DNA): TGTGCCAGCAGTGAAGCGGGTCGGGGGCTAGCGGGAGTAAAGACCCAGTACTTC. It encodes CASSEAGRGLAGVKTQYF.

The CDR3 here is CASSQLTERSLPQFF. CDR3 sequence (DNA): TGTGCCAGCAGCCAATTGACAGAGCGATCTCTGCCTCAGTTCTTC. The rearrangement links TRBV3-1 (or the pseudogene TRBV3-2) to TRBJ2-1; weak D call: TRBD1 (5 bases). The V end lost 2 bases, the J end lost 13 bases, and 21 bases lay between the germline ends. The CDR3 totals 15 residues. The germline V gene encodes CDR1 LGHDT and CDR2 YNNKEL (reference sequence).